The source of this T cell receptor (beta chain) is a study of immune evolution from preneoplasia to lung adenocarcinoma. Study-wide background: HLA loss of heterozygosity: about 7% AIS, around 16% MIA, around 35% ADC, none AAH. Study observations and caveats: From normal lung to invasive adenocarcinoma, top clone frequencies appeared to decrease. Later-stage lesions appeared to have more T cells, more diversity, less clonality.

CDR3 size: 15 residues. Germline V lookup: CDR1 SGHTA, CDR2 FQGNSA. Trimming pared 4 bases from V and 1 base from J, leaving 12 bases between. The protocol was immunoSEQ multiplex PCR, while the TCRdb copy is restricted to in-frame clones and leaves out a portion. The sample lists about 4,900 clones, 76% occurring once. Comments on this clone: What it binds is unknown.

Macro-dissection enriched premalignant or tumor cells before nucleic acid extraction. Sequenced material: FFPE minimally invasive lung adenocarcinoma tissue. The receptor was isolated from a person aged 60 to 80 with lung adenocarcinoma. The gene calls are TRBV7-2 and TRBJ2-3; TRBD2 is a possible D gene (6 bases). The CDR3 coding sequence is TGTGCCAGCAGCTCACCCGGCGGGGGCACAGATACGCAGTATTTT. As protein: CASSSPGGGTDTQYF. Full variable domain (missing parts from reference TRBV7-2 and TRBJ2-3): GAGVSQSPSNKVTEKGKDVELRCDPISGHTALYWYRQSLGQGLEFLIYFQGNSAPDKSGLPSDRFSAERTGGSVSTLTIQRTQQEDSAVYLCASSSPGGGTDTQYFGPGTRLTVL.